Below, 14 T cell receptor beta chains from the same sample are listed, as sequenced in a study of blood T cell repertoires in COVID-19. The repertoire was sequenced with immunoSEQ multiplex PCR; TCRdb's copy has only in-frame clones and lacks some. Of some 300,000 clones listed, around 90% are singletons. Input material: PBMCs or T cells enriched from blood (not recorded which). The source of these receptors is a woman aged 18-29 years with acute COVID-19.

The J gene is TRBJ2-7, the V gene TRBV5-6, with a possible D match to TRBD2 (5 bases). The CDR3 length is 16 residues. In germline, CDR1 is SGHDT, CDR2 YYEEEE. The ends were cut back, 5 bases at V and 0 bases at J, with 18 bases in the middle. In DNA, the CDR3 is TGTGCCAGCAGTTTTGGCCCGGGAATCTTCTCCTACGAGCAGTACTTC. Translation gives CASSFGPGIFSYEQYF.

The J gene is TRBJ2-7, the V gene TRBV19; the match to TRBD2 covers 7 bases. With 3 bases clipped from V and 3 bases from J, the junction kept 5 bases outside the gene matches. This CDR3 has 14 residues. Germline V CDR1 and CDR2: LNHDA, SQIVND (reference sequence). CDR3 residues: CASSIGEGRYEQYF. The CDR3 bases are TGTGCCAGTAGTATTGGGGAGGGCCGCTACGAGCAGTACTTC.

This clone was recorded only once. V gene TRBV28 combines with J gene TRBJ1-5; 9 nucleotides align to TRBD1. In germline, CDR1 is MDHEN, CDR2 SYDVKM. The V gene end was trimmed by 6 bases and the J gene end by 4 bases; junction bases not matched to a gene: 4. The CDR3 runs 14 residues. The CDR3 nucleotides read TGTGCCAGCAGCGAGACAGGGGGGAATCAGCCCCAGCATTTT. This encodes CASSETGGNQPQHF.

V and J are TRBV24-1 and TRBJ1-4; possibly TRBD1 for D (5 bases). This CDR3 contains 14 residues. The V end was cut by 3 bases, the J end by 7 bases, with 11 bases between. Germline V gene data show CDR1 as KGHDR and CDR2 as SFDVKD. The DNA of the CDR3 is TGTGCCACCAGTGATCCCTCAGGGTCTGAAAAACTGTTTTTT. Translation: CATSDPSGSEKLFF.

This chain uses TRBV7-3 with TRBJ2-3, with D unresolved. The ends were cut back, 5 bases at V and 2 bases at J, with 8 bases in the middle. The CDR3 extends over 13 amino acids. Germline lookup yields CDR1 SGHTA and CDR2 FQGTGA. The CDR3 DNA reads as TGTGCCAGCAGCCAATTCATCACAGATACGCAGTATTTT. This translates into CASSQFITDTQYF.

The chain has TRBV6-5 and TRBJ2-5; D might be TRBD2 (7 bases). Trimming took 5 bases from V and 5 from J, leaving 18 bases between them. CDR1 and CDR2 from the germline V gene are MNHEY and SVGAGI. This CDR3 comprises 15 residues. In nucleotides, the CDR3 is TGTGCCAGCAGTAAAAACCCGGGGGGCGGTGAGACCCAGTACTTC. It specifies CASSKNPGGGETQYF.

This rearrangement joins TRBV2 to TRBJ2-3; D uncertain. Trimming cost V 6 bases and J 3 bases, with 7 bases left between them. The CDR3 contains 12 residues. CDR1 and CDR2 (germline): SNHLY, FYNNEI. This chain's CDR3 is CASRTTTDTQYF. Written as DNA, the CDR3 is TGTGCCAGCAGAACTACGACAGATACGCAGTATTTT.

Turning to this clone: One end of the junction fails to match germline, which may point to a read error. This chain uses TRBV7-7 with TRBJ2-5; D may be TRBD1 (6 bases). The CDR3 totals 15 residues. CDR1 and CDR2 from the germline V gene are SSHAT and FNYEAQ (reference sequence). Here the CDR3 reads CASSKIPGQSETQYF. CDR3 in DNA: TGTGCTAGCAGCAAGATCCCGGGACAATCAGAGACCCAGTACTTC.

The chain joins TRBV10-3 to TRBJ2-2; 16 nucleotides line up with TRBD2. Germline CDR1 ENHRY, CDR2 SYGVKD. V dropped 6 bases and J dropped 0; count of bases not matched to a gene: 4. CDR3 size: 18 residues. For the CDR3, the DNA is TGTGCCATCAGCCTGGGACTAGCGGGAGGGGCGAACACCGGGGAGCTGTTTTTT. It is translated as CAISLGLAGGANTGELFF.

This chain joins TRBV7-9 and TRBJ2-1; 8 bases map to TRBD2. The CDR3 is 17 residues long. Germline V lookup: CDR1 SEHNR, CDR2 FQNEAQ (reference sequence). V gave up 5 bases and J gave up 5 bases; unmatched junction bases: 14. The CDR3 bases are TGTGCCAGCAGCAGCTATCCCGGGACTAGTAGCCACAATGAGCAGTTCTTC. The encoded protein is CASSSYPGTSSHNEQFF.

The chain is built from TRBV6-1 and TRBJ2-3; D ambiguous. The CDR3 runs to 13 residues. V was shortened by 3 bases and J by 3 bases, with 7 bases between the two germline ends. Germline values: CDR1 MNHNS, CDR2 SASEGT. This chain's CDR3 is CASSDDTTDTQYF. CDR3 bases: TGTGCCAGCAGTGATGATACTACAGATACGCAGTATTTT.

This clone was seen just once. V usage is TRBV13 and J usage is TRBJ1-5; tentatively, D is TRBD1 (5 bases). The CDR3 loop spans 14 amino acids. V was pared by 9 bases and J by 4 bases, with 16 bases between. Looked up from germline, CDR1 is PRHDT and CDR2 is FYEKMQ (reference sequence). In DNA, the CDR3 is TGTGCCAGTGCCGGGGGTCCGACGAATCAGCCCCAGCATTTT. Its protein product is CASAGGPTNQPQHF.

This chain joins TRBV27 and TRBJ2-2; D might be TRBD2 (6 bases). CDR3 length: 15 amino acids. Germline CDR1 MNHEY, CDR2 SMNVEV (reference sequence). V lost 0 bases and J 3 bases, leaving 8 bases between the germline ends. CDR3 in DNA: TGTGCCAGCAGTTTATCTAGCGGATACACCGGGGAGCTGTTTTTT. This encodes CASSLSSGYTGELFF.

The chain has TRBV19 and TRBJ2-5; 7 nucleotides match TRBD2. This CDR3 contains 16 residues. With V trimmed by 4 bases and J by 4 bases, 12 bases remained unmatched. CDR1 and CDR2 from the germline V gene are LNHDA and SQIVND (reference sequence). CDR3 protein: CASSSGRSRWGETQYF. DNA for the CDR3: TGTGCCAGTAGTAGCGGGAGATCCCGGTGGGGAGAGACCCAGTACTTC.